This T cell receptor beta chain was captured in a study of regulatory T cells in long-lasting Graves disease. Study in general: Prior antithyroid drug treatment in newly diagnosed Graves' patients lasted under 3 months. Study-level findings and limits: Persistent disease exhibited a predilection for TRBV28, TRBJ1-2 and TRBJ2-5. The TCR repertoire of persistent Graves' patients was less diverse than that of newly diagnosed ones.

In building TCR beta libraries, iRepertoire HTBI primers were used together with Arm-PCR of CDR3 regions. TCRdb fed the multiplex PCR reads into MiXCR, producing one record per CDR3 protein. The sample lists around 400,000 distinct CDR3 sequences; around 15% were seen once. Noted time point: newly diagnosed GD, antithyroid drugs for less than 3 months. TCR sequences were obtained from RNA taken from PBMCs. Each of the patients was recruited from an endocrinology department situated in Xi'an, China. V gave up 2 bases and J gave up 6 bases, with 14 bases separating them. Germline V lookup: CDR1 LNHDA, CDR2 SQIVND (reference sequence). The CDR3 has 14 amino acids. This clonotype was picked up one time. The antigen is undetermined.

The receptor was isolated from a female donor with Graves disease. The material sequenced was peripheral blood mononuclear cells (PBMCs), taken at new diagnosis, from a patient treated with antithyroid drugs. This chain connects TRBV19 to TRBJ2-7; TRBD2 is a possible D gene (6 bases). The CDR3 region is CASSIKGRPGEQYF. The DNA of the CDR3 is TGTGCCAGTAGTATAAAGGGGAGGCCCGGCGAGCAGTACTTC.